One and the same sample provided the 15 T cell receptor beta chains below, sequenced in a study of T-cell memory formation after mild COVID-19. One entry per CDR3 protein, called by TCRdb with MiXCR from the 5' RACE reads. The sample lists some 450,000 distinct CDR3 sequences; approximately 18% were seen once. The sample taken for sequencing was PBMCs or a T cell subset sorted from them (not recorded which). Receptors were obtained from a man aged 18 to 30 who had mild COVID-19 (a few samples of this study predate the infection). Cell type and time point are not known.

The chain has TRBV30 and TRBJ1-2; D not certain. V was trimmed by 0 bases and J by 2 bases, leaving 10 bases between them. Germline loops: CDR1 GTSNPN, CDR2 SVGIG (reference sequence). CDR3 length equals 14 residues. The CDR3 region has the DNA TGTGCCTGGAGTGTACCCGGCAGGAACTATGGCTACACCTTC. Translated, it gives CAWSVPGRNYGYTF.

This sequence joins TRBV28 and TRBJ2-7, with 10 bases identical to TRBD1. Germline V gene data show CDR1 as MDHEN and CDR2 as SYDVKM. The J segment lost 6 bases and the V segment lost 4 bases, leaving 9 bases of the junction unmatched. The CDR3 sequence is 15 residues long. The CDR3 loop reads CASSSPGTGVIEQYV. The CDR3 DNA sequence: TGTGCCAGCAGTTCTCCGGGGACAGGGGTGATCGAGCAGTACGTC.

The rearrangement links TRBV5-4 to TRBJ1-1, with 8 bases lining up with TRBD1. CDR3 length: 16 residues. Germline CDR1 reads SGHNT; CDR2 reads YYREEE (reference sequence). Unmatched junction bases numbered 12, after V lost 4 bases and J lost 4 bases. CDR3 nucleotide sequence: TGTGCCAGCAGCCTGGGGACAGGAGAGATTGGCACTGAAGCTTTCTTT. Translating gives CASSLGTGEIGTEAFF.

V usage is TRBV7-2 and J usage is TRBJ2-5, with D possibly being TRBD1 (6 bases). V was shortened by 2 bases and J by 3 bases, with 13 bases between the two germline ends. Germline assignment: CDR1 SGHTA and CDR2 FQGNSA. CDR3 length equals 15 residues. The CDR3: CASSLIKGHKETQYF. DNA of the CDR3: TGTGCCAGCAGCTTAATAAAGGGACATAAAGAGACCCAGTACTTC.

The chain carries TRBV3-1 and TRBJ2-1; a weak D match, TRBD1 (5 bases). V lost 3 bases and J 12 bases, leaving 9 bases between the germline ends. Germline V CDR1 and CDR2: LGHDT, YNNKEL (reference sequence). CDR3 length: 11 residues. Written as DNA, the CDR3 is TGTGCCAGCAGCCACACAGGCCGGCAGTTCTTC. It yields the protein CASSHTGRQFF.

The chain couples TRBV7-2 to TRBJ2-3; 10 nucleotides align to TRBD1. The CDR3 consists of 14 residues. With V trimmed by 3 bases and J by 9 bases, 6 bases remained unmatched. The germline V gene encodes CDR1 SGHTA and CDR2 FQGNSA. The CDR3 DNA reads as TGTGCCAGCAGCTTCCCCGCGGGACAGGGGACGCAGTATTTT. It codes for CASSFPAGQGTQYF. The whole variable domain, remainder taken from reference TRBV7-2 and TRBJ2-3, is GAGVSQSPSNKVTEKGKDVELRCDPISGHTALYWYRQSLGQGLEFLIYFQGNSAPDKSGLPSDRFSAERTGGSVSTLTIQRTQQEDSAVYLCASSFPAGQGTQYFGPGTRLTVL.

This clonotype was counted at least ten times. The V call is TRBV4-3, the J call TRBJ1-2, with D hard to call. Germline CDR1 LGHNA, CDR2 YSLEER. The V and J ends lost 4 bases and 4 bases respectively, with 13 bases between them. The CDR3 is made up of 14 amino acids. The CDR3 loop reads CASSPSPYGYGYTF. The CDR3, as DNA: TGCGCCAGCAGCCCATCTCCGTACGGCTATGGCTACACCTTC.

This chain joins TRBV18 and TRBJ2-7, with 8 bases fitting TRBD2. CDR1 and CDR2 from the germline V gene are KGHSH and LQKENI. The CDR3 consists of 17 residues. V lost 2 bases to trimming and J lost 3 bases; unmatched junction nucleotides: 12. CDR3 in DNA: TGTGCCAGCTCACCAATCCCGGGGGGGACCGTGGGCTACGAGCAGTACTTC. Amino acids: CASSPIPGGTVGYEQYF.

This clonotype was detected only a few times. The chain uses TRBV5-1 and TRBJ1-4, with TRBD1 identical over 9 bases. Germline V lookup: CDR1 SGHRS, CDR2 YFSETQ. Trimming cost V 3 bases and J 8 bases; bases outside gene matches: 14. The CDR3 is made up of 17 amino acids. DNA for the CDR3: TGCGCCAGCAGCTCGGGGACAGGGACCGGCAGGGCCGAAAAACTGTTTTTT. It translates to CASSSGTGTGRAEKLFF.

This clonotype turned up a few times. The chain employs TRBV12-3 or TRBV12-4 and TRBJ1-3; D not certain. V shed 4 bases and J shed 1 base, with 8 bases lying between them. The length of the CDR3 is 14 residues. This CDR3 reads CASSWTPSGNTIYF. CDR3 DNA: TGTGCCAGCAGTTGGACCCCTTCTGGAAACACCATATATTTT.

The gene calls are TRBV20-1 and TRBJ2-3; 12 bases line up with TRBD2. Germline lookup yields CDR1 DFQATT and CDR2 SNEGSKA (reference sequence). The CDR3 contains 18 residues. The V gene end was trimmed by 1 base and the J gene end by 5 bases; junction bases not matched to a gene: 13. The CDR3, as DNA: TGCAGTGCTAGAGGACTAGCGGGGGAGCCGCGAGTGAGAGATACGCAGTATTTT. Its translation is CSARGLAGEPRVRDTQYF.

Only a few counts were recorded for this clonotype. The gene calls are TRBV20-1 and TRBJ2-4; D unresolved. The V gene's germline CDR1 is DFQATT and CDR2 SNEGSKA (reference sequence). CDR3 length: 12 residues. V was pared by 2 bases and J by 8 bases, with 10 bases between. CDR3 bases: TGCAGTGCTAGATTCAGCCCTGACATTCAGTACTTC. The encoded protein is CSARFSPDIQYF.

Only a few counts were recorded for this clonotype. V and J are TRBV11-2 and TRBJ2-1, with TRBD1 identical over 11 bases. CDR1 is SGHAT and CDR2 is FQNNGV in the germline V gene. With V trimmed by 5 bases and J by 10 bases, 13 bases remained unmatched. The length of the CDR3 is 16 residues. The CDR3 protein is CASSRGQGAASGEQFF. In nucleotides, the CDR3 is TGTGCCAGCAGCAGAGGACAGGGGGCCGCCTCGGGGGAGCAGTTCTTC.

V gene TRBV10-2 combines with J gene TRBJ2-1; D not certain. CDR3 length equals 14 residues. V dropped 6 bases and J dropped 1 base, with 10 bases sitting between them. The germline CDR1 and CDR2 sequences are WSHSY and SAAADI. The CDR3 DNA follows: TGCGCCAGCAGCGGGCGAAGGTCCTACAATGAGCAGTTCTTC. Amino acids: CASSGRRSYNEQFF.

Many counts were recorded for this clonotype. The chain uses TRBV6-2 or TRBV6-3 and TRBJ1-1; the D is unclear. The V and J ends lost 7 bases and 4 bases respectively, with 13 bases between them. The CDR3 is 13 amino acids. CDR1 is MNHEY, CDR2 SVGEGT, per germline. The CDR3 loop reads CASNTNWGTEAFF. The CDR3 DNA sequence: TGTGCCAGCAACACCAACTGGGGCACTGAAGCTTTCTTT.